The 5 T cell receptor beta chains below were found in one sample sequenced in a study of OX40 agonist ivuxolimab in advanced cancers. Assay: immunoSEQ multiplex PCR; the TCRdb copy retains only in-frame clones and omits some. The sample gives 50,000 to 70,000 clones, roughly 85% of which show up once; 2.5% to 3.5% is in the top ten. The sequencing here drew on CD4+ or CD8+ T cells sorted from blood, taken in a trial of the OX40 agonist ivuxolimab. These receptors were taken from an adult with an advanced solid tumor such as melanoma, head and neck, liver or kidney cancer.

This clone was recorded a few times. This chain joins TRBV9 and TRBJ1-6, with 8 bases lining up with TRBD1. Trimming cost V 0 bases and J 7 bases; bases outside gene matches: 6. The CDR3 has 16 residues. Germline V CDR1 and CDR2: SGDLS, YYNGEE. This CDR3 is CASSVDGQGLNSPLHF. The CDR3 DNA reads TGTGCCAGCAGCGTAGACGGACAGGGATTAAATTCACCCCTCCACTTT.

The V gene is TRBV9, the J gene TRBJ2-4; D unresolved. The germline gives CDR1 SGDLS, CDR2 YYNGEE. Trimming removed 0 bases at V and 6 bases at J, with 13 bases between. The CDR3 is made up of 15 amino acids. The CDR3 nucleotides are TGTGCCAGCAGCGTAGGGAGAATATCTGGAAACATTCAGTACTTC. Protein sequence: CASSVGRISGNIQYF.

The chain joins TRBV30 to TRBJ2-5; 9 positions agree with TRBD2. Per the germline V gene, CDR1 is GTSNPN and CDR2 is SVGIG (reference sequence). Trimming at V came to 0 bases and at J to 4 bases, leaving 6 bases not matched to a gene. This CDR3 is built from 15 residues. In DNA form, the CDR3 reads TGTGCCTGGAGTGTCGGTCTAGCGGGGATAGAGACCCAGTACTTC. It yields the protein CAWSVGLAGIETQYF.

The chain is built from TRBV6-1 and TRBJ2-5; a possible D gene is TRBD2 (7 bases). CDR1 is MNHNS, CDR2 SASEGT, per germline. There are 13 residues in the CDR3. Trimming left V 7 bases short and J 5 bases short, with 14 bases between. The CDR3 nucleotides are TGTGCCAGCAAACGGGGGGCCGTGGAGACCCAGTACTTC. It codes for CASKRGAVETQYF.

This rearrangement joins TRBV9 to TRBJ2-1; D not resolved. Germline CDR1 reads SGDLS; CDR2 reads YYNGEE. The V gene lost 4 bases and the J gene lost 6 bases, with 8 bases spanning the gap. This CDR3 comprises 12 residues. The CDR3, as DNA: TGTGCCAGCAGCCCCAGCGTCAATGAGCAGTTCTTC. It codes for CASSPSVNEQFF.